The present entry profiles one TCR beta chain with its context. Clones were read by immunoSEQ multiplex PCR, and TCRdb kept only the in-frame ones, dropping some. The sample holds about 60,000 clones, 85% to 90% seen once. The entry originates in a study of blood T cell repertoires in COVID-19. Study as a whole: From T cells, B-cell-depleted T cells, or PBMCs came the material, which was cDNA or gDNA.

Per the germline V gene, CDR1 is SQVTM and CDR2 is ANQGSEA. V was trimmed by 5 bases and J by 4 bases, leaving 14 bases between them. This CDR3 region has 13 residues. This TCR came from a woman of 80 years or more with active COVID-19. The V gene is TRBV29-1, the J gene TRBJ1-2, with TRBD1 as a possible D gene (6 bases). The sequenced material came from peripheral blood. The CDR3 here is CSVKATGFYGYTF. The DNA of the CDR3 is TGCAGCGTTAAGGCTACAGGGTTCTATGGCTACACCTTC. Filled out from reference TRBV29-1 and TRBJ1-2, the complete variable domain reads SAVISQKPSRDICQRGTSLTIQCQVDSQVTMMFWYRQQPGQSLTLIATANQGSEATYESGFVIDKFPISRPNLTFSTLTVSNMSPEDSSIYLCSVKATGFYGYTFGSGTRLTVV.